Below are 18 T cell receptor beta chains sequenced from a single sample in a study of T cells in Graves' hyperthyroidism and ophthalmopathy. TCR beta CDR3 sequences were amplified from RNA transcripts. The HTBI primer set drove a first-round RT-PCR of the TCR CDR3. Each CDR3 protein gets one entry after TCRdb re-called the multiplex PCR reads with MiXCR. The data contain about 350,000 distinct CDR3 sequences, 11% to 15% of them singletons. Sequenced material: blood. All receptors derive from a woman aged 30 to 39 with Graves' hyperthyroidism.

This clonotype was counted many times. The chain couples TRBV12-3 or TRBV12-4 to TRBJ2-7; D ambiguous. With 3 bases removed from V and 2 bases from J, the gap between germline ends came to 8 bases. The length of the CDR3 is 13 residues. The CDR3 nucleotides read TGTGCCAGCAGTTTGGGCGCGGCCTACGAGCAGTACTTC. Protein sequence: CASSLGAAYEQYF.

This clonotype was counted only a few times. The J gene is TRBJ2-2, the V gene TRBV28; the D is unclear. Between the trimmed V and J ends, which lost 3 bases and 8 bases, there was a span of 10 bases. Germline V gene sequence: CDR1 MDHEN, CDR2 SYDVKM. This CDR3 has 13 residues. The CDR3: CASSFPTVGELFF. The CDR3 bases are TGTGCCAGCAGTTTTCCGACGGTGGGGGAGCTGTTTTTT.

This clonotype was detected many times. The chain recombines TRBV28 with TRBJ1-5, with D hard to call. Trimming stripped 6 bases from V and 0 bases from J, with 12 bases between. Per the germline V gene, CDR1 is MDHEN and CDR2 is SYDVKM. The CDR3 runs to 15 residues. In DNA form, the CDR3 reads TGTGCCAGCAGGATGCCCGGGCCTAGCAATCAGCCCCAGCATTTT. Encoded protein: CASRMPGPSNQPQHF.

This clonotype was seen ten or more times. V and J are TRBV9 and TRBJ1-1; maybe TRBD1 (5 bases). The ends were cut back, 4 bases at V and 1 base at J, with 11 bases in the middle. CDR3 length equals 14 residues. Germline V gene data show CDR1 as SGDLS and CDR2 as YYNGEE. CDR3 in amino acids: CASSLRQGNTEAFF. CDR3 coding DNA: TGTGCCAGCAGCCTCCGTCAGGGGAACACTGAAGCTTTCTTT.

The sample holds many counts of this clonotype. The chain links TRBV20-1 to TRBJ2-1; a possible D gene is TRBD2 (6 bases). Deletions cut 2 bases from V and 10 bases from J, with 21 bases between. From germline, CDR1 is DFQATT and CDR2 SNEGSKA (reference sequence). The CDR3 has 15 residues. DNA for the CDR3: TGCAGTGCTAGATACTTGCGGGAATTAGTGAGAGAGCAGTTCTTC. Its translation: CSARYLRELVREQFF.

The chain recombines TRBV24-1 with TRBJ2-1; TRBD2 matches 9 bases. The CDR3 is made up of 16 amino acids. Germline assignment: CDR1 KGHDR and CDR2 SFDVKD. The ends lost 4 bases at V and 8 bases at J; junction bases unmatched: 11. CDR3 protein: CATSEVGTSPTDEQFF. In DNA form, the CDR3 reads TGTGCCACCAGTGAGGTGGGGACTAGCCCGACGGATGAGCAGTTCTTC.

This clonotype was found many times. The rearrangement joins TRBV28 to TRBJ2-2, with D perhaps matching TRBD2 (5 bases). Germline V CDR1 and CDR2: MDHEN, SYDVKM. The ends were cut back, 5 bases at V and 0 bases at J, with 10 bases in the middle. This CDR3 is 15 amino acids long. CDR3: CASSRLAANTGELFF. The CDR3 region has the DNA TGTGCCAGCAGTAGGCTAGCAGCGAACACCGGGGAGCTGTTTTTT.

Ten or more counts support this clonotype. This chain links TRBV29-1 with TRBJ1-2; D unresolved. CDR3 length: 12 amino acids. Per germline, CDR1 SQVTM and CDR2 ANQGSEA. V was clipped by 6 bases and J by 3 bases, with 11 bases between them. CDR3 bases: TGCAGCGTCGGTGGGTCAGACTATGGCTACACCTTC. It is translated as CSVGGSDYGYTF.

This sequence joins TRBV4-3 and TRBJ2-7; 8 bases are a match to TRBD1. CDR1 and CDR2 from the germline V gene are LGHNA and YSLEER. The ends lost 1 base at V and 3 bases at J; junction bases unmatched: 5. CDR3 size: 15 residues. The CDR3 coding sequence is TGCGCCAGCAGCCAAGCCGTCAGGGGGCACTACGAGCAGTACTTC. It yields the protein CASSQAVRGHYEQYF.

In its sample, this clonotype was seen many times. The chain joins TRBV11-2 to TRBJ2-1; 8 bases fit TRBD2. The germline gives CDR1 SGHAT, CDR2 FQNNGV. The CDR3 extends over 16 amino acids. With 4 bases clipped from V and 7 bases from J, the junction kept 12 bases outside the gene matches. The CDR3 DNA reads TGTGCCAGCAGCTCGCCTCTTAGCGGGGTGTTAAATGAGCAGTTCTTC. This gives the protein CASSSPLSGVLNEQFF.

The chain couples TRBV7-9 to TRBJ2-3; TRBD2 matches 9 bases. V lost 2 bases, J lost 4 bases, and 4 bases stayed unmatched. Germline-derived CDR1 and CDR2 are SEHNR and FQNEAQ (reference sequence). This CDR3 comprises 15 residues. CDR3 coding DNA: TGTGCCAGCAGCTTATGGAGCGGGAGGTCAGATACGCAGTATTTT. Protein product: CASSLWSGRSDTQYF.

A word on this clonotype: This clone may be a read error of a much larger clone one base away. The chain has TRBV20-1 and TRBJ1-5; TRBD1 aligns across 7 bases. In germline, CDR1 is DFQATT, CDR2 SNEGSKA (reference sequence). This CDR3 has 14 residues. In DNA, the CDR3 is TGCAGTGGGCATACGGGACAGCCGAATCAGCCCCATCATTTT. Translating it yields CSGHTGQPNQPHHF.

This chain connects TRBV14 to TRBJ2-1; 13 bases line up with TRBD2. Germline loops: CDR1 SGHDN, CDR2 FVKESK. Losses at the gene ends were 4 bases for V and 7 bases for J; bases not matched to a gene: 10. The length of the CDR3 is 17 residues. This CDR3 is CASSLRTSGSFLNEQFF. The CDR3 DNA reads TGTGCCAGCAGCCTACGGACTAGCGGGAGTTTCTTGAATGAGCAGTTCTTC.

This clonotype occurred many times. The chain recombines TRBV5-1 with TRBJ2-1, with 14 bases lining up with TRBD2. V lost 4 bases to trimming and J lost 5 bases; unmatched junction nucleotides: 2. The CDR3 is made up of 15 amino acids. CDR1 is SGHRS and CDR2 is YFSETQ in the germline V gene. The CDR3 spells CASSAGLAGDNEQFF. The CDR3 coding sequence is TGCGCCAGCAGCGCGGGACTAGCGGGAGACAATGAGCAGTTCTTC.

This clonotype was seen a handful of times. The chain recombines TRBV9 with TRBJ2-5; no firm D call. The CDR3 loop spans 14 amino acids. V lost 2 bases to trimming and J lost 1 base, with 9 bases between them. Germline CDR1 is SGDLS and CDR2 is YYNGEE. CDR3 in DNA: TGTGCCAGCAGCGTGGCCCTCACCCAAGAGACCCAGTACTTC. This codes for CASSVALTQETQYF.

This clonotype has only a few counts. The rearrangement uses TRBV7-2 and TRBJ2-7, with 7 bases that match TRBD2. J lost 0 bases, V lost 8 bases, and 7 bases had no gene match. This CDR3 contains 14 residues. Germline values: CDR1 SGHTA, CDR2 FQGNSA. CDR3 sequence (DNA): TGTGCCAGCCGGGCCGGCGGGAGCTCCTACGAGCAGTACTTC. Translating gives CASRAGGSSYEQYF.

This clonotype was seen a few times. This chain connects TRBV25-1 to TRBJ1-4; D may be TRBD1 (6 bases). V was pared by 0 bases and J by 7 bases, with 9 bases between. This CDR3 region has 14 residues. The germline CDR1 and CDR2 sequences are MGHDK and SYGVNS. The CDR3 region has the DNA TGTGCCAGCAGTGAATATTGGACAGCTGAAAAACTGTTTTTT. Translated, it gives CASSEYWTAEKLFF. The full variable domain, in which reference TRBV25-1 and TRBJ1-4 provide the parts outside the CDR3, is EADIYQTPRYLVIGTGKKITLECSQTMGHDKMYWYQQDPGMELHLIHYSYGVNSTEKGDLSSESTVSRIRTEHFPLTLESARPSHTSQYLCASSEYWTAEKLFFGSGTQLSVL.

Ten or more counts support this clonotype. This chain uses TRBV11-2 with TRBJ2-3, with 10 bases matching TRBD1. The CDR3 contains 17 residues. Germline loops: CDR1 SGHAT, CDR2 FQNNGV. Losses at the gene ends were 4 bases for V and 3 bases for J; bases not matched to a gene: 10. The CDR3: CASSSFRDRGFTDTQYF. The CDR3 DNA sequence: TGTGCCAGCAGCTCATTCCGGGACAGGGGTTTTACAGATACGCAGTATTTT. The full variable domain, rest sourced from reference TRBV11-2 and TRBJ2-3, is EAGVAQSPRYKIIEKRQSVAFWCNPISGHATLYWYQQILGQGPKLLIQFQNNGVVDDSQLPKDRFSAERLKGVDSTLKIQPAKLEDSAVYLCASSSFRDRGFTDTQYFGPGTRLTVL.